This TCR beta chain was sequenced for a study of T-cell reconstitution after alpha-beta-depleted transplantation in children. The trim removed 4 bases at V and 7 bases at J, leaving 6 bases unmatched. This CDR3 comprises 15 residues. Preparation of the TCRbeta library used unique molecular identifiers. TCRdb itself ran the PCR reads through MiXCR, one entry per CDR3 protein. The sample consists of about 300,000 distinct CDR3 sequences, around 10% of them appearing once. This clonotype was observed many times. The gene calls are TRBV12-3 or TRBV12-4 and TRBJ2-7; 14 bases match TRBD2. The TCR was taken from a boy less than two years old with acute myeloid leukemia, due to receive a stem cell transplant. Sequencing used PBMCs, obtained before TCRalphabeta/CD19-depleted stem cell transplant. CDR3 nucleotides: TGTGCCAGCAGTTCCTTGGGACTAGCGGGAGAAGAGCAGTACTTC. It translates to CASSSLGLAGEEQYF.